This TCR beta chain was sequenced during a study of blood T cell repertoires in COVID-19. Overall study: From T cells, B-cell-depleted T cells, or PBMCs came the material, which was cDNA or gDNA.

As handled by the study authors: The authors estimated nucleated cell counts from reference gene primer amplification. The protocol was immunoSEQ multiplex PCR, while the TCRdb copy is restricted to in-frame clones and leaves out a portion. That table gives V, J and clone size, and the DNA gave D and trimming. This table holds some 160,000 clones, around nine tenths found once. Seattle cases were enrolled at active infection and followed longitudinally. Source material: peripheral blood. The TCR comes from a woman between 65 and 79 years old with COVID-19, enrolled during active disease.

CDR3 sequence reads: CASSVRDRGEAFF. CDR3 sequence (DNA): TGTGCCAGCAGCGTAAGGGACAGGGGTGAAGCTTTCTTT. This chain joins TRBV9 and TRBJ1-1; TRBD1 matches at 10 bases. With 1 base clipped from V and 7 bases from J, the junction kept 1 base outside the gene matches. From germline, CDR1 is SGDLS and CDR2 YYNGEE. This CDR3 spans 13 amino acids.